Here is one T cell receptor (beta chain) with its context. This entry is derived from a study of cytomegalovirus exposure and HLA in healthy donors. This CDR3 comprises 13 residues. The V and J ends lost 6 bases and 4 bases respectively, with 10 bases between them. Germline V CDR1 and CDR2: MNHEY, SVGAGI. PCR used 60 Vbeta primers and 13 Jbeta primers. Repertoires were generated with immunoSEQ multiplex PCR, while TCRdb's copy carries only in-frame clones and drops some. The sample lists about 67,000 clones, about 65% occurring once. This clonotype originated in a young woman in good health and CMV-seronegative. The sequencing input was PBMCs. This chain uses TRBV6-5 with TRBJ1-5; the D gene is possibly TRBD1 (6 bases). In DNA form, the CDR3 reads TGTGCCAGCAGCTGGGACAAAAATCAGCCCCAGCATTTT. Its translation is CASSWDKNQPQHF.